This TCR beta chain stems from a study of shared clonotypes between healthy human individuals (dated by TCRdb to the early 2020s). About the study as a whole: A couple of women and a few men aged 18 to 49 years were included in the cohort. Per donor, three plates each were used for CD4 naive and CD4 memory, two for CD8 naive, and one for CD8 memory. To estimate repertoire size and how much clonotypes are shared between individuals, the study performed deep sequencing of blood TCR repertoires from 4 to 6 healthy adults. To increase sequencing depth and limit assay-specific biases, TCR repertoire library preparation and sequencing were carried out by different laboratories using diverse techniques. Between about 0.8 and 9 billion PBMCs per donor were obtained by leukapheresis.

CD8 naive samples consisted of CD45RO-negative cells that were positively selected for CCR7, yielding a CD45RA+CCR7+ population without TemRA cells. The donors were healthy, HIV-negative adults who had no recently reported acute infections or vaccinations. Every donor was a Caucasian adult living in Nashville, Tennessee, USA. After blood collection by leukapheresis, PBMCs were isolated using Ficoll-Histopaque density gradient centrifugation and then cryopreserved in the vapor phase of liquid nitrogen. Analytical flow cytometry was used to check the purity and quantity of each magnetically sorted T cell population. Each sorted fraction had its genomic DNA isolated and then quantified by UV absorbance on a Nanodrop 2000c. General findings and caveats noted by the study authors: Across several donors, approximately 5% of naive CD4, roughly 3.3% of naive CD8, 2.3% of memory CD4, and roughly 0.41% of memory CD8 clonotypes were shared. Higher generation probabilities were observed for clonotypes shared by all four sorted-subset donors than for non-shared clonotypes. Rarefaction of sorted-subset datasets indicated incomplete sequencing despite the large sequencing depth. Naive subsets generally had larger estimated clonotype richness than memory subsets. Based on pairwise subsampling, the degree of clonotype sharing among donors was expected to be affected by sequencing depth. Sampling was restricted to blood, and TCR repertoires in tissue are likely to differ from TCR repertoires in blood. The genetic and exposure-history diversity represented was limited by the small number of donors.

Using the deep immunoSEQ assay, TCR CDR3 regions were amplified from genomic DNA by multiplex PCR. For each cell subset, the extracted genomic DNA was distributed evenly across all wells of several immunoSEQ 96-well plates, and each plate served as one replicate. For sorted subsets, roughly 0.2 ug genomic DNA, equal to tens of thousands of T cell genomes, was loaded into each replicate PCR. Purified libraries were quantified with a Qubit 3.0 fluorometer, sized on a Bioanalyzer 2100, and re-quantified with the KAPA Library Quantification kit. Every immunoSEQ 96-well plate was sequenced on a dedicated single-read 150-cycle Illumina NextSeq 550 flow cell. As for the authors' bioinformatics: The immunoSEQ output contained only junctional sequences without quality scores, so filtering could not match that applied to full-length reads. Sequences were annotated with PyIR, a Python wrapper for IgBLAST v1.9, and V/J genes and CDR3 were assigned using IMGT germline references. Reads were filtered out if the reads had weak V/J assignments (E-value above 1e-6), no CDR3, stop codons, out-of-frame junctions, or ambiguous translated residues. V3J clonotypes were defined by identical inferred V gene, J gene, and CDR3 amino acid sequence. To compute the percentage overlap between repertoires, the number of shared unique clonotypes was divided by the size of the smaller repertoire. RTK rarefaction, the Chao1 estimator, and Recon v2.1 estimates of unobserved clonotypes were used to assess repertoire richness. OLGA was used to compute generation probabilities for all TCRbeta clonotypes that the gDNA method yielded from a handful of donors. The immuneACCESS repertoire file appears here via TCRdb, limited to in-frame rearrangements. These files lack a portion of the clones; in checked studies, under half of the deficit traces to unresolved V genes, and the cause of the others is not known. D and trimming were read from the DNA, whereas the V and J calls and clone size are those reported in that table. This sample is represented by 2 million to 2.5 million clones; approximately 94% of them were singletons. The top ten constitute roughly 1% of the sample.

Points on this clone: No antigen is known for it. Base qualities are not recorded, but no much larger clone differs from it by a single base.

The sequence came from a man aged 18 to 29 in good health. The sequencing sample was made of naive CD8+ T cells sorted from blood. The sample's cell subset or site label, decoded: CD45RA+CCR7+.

The DNA sequence is as follows: TGTGCCACCAGCAGGGAGACAGCAGCCTACGAGCAGTACTTC. It codes for CATSRETAAYEQYF. The chain is encoded by TRBV15 joined to TRBJ2-7; the D gene is perhaps TRBD1, from 5 matching bases. V lost 3 bases and J lost 2 bases; the stretch between them is 11 bases long. CDR1 and CDR2, looked up from the germline V gene (reference sequence), are LNHNV and YYDKDF. From the cysteine up to the phenylalanine, the CDR3 has a length of 14 residues. The kept DNA is CDR3 alone, 42 bases in frame from the first base.